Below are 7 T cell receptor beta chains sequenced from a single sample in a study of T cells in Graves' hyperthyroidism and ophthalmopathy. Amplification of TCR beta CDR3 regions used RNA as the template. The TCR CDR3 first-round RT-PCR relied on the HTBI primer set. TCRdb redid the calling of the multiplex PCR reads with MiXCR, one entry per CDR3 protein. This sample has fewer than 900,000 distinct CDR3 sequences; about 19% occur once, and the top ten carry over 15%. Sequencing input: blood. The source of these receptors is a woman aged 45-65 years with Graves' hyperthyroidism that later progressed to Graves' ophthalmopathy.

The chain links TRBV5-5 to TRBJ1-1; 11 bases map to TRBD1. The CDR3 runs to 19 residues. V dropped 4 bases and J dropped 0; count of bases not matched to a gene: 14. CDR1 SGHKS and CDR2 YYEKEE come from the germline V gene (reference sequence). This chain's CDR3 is CASSRYVTGQGEMNTEAFF. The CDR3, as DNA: TGTGCCAGCAGCCGCTATGTAACGGGACAGGGGGAGATGAACACTGAAGCTTTCTTT.

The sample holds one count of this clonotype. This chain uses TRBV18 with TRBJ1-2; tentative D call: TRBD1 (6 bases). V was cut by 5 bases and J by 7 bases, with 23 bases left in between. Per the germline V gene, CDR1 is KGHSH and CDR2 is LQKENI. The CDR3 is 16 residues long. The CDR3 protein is CASSDSRGRGRSGYTF. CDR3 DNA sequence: TGTGCCAGCTCAGATTCGCGGGGTCGGGGGCGAAGTGGCTACACCTTC. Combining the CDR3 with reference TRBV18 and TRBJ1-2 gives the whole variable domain NAGVMQNPRHLVRRRGQEARLRCSPMKGHSHVYWYRQLPEEGLKFMVYLQKENIIDESGMPKERFSAEFPKEGPSILRIQQVVRGDSAAYFCASSDSRGRGRSGYTFGSGTRLTVV.

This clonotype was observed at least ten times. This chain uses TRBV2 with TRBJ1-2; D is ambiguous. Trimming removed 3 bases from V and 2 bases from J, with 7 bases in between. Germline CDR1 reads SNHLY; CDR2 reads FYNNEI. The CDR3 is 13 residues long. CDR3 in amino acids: CASSDAGNYGYTF. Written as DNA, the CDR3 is TGTGCCAGCAGTGACGCGGGGAACTATGGCTACACCTTC.

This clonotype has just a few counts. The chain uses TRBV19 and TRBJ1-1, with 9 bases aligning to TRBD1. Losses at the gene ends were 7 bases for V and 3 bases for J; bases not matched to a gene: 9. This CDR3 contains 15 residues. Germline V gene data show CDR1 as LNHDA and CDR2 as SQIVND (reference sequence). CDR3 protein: CASNTGGARDTEAFF. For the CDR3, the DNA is TGTGCCAGTAATACAGGGGGCGCCAGGGACACTGAAGCTTTCTTT. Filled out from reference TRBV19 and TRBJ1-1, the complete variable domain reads DGGITQSPKYLFRKEGQNVTLSCEQNLNHDAMYWYRQDPGQGLRLIYYSQIVNDFQKGDIAEGYSVSREKKESFPLTVTSAQKNPTAFYLCASNTGGARDTEAFFGQGTRLTVV.

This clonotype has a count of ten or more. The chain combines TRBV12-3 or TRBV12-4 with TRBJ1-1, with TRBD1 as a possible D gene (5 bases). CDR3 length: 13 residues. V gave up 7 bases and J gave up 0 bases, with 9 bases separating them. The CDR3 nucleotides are TGTGCCAGCATCCAACAGGTGAACACTGAAGCTTTCTTT. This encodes CASIQQVNTEAFF.

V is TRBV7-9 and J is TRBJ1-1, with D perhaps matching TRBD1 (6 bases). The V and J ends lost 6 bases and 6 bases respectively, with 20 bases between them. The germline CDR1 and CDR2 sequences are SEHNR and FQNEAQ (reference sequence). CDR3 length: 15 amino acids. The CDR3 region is CASSSTQGLGAEAFF. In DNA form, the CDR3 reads TGTGCCAGCAGTTCGACACAGGGTCTGGGAGCTGAAGCTTTCTTT.

DNA of the CDR3: TGTGCCAGCAGCCATAGAACCGGGCCTAGCACAGATACGCAGTATTTT. It translates to CASSHRTGPSTDTQYF. The chain carries TRBV3-1 and TRBJ2-3, with no clear D. This CDR3 region has 16 residues. Trimming cost V 3 bases and J 0 bases, with 13 bases left between them. Germline CDR1 LGHDT, CDR2 YNNKEL (reference sequence).